These 13 T cell receptor beta chains originate from one sample sequenced in a study of CD8+CD57+ T cells in acquired aplastic anemia. TCR beta VDJ combinations and CDR3 sequences were profiled from genomic DNA. From the reads, TCRdb called clonotypes with MiXCR, one entry per CDR3 protein. The repertoire has hundreds of thousands of distinct CDR3 sequences, 55% to 65% of them found once; the top ten carry approximately 8.2%. The sequencing sample was made of sorted CD4+, CD8+, or CD8+CD57+ T cells (not recorded which) from PBMCs. These TCRs come from a human donor with severe aplastic anemia or a healthy control (not recorded which).

Many counts were recorded for this clonotype. The chain is built from TRBV6-6 and TRBJ1-3; D ambiguous. The V end lost 0 bases, the J end lost 5 bases, and 8 bases lay between the germline ends. The CDR3 extends over 14 amino acids. Germline V CDR1 and CDR2: MNHNY, SVGAGI (reference sequence). The CDR3 region is CASSYSSSRNTIYF. DNA for the CDR3: TGTGCCAGCAGTTACTCGAGTTCGAGAAACACCATATATTTT.

The chain has TRBV5-1 and TRBJ2-7; 12 bases fit TRBD2. V gave up 10 bases and J gave up 6 bases; unmatched junction bases: 11. From germline, CDR1 is SGHRS and CDR2 YFSETQ. The length of the CDR3 is 14 residues. The CDR3 sequence: CAPGASGGVGEQYF. The CDR3 nucleotides read TGCGCCCCCGGGGCTAGCGGGGGGGTAGGCGAGCAGTACTTC.

This clonotype was detected many times. The gene calls are TRBV20-1 and TRBJ2-7, with a weak D call TRBD2 (6 bases). The V and J ends lost 6 bases and 5 bases respectively, with 14 bases between them. The CDR3 runs to 12 residues. CDR1 DFQATT and CDR2 SNEGSKA come from the germline V gene (reference sequence). The CDR3 region has the DNA TGCAGTGCCTTTGGGGGGTCGAACGAGCAGTACTTC. Translated, it gives CSAFGGSNEQYF.

The chain couples TRBV24-1 to TRBJ1-1, with unresolved D. The V end lost 1 base, the J end lost 1 base, and 18 bases lay between the germline ends. Germline V gene lookup returns CDR1 KGHDR and CDR2 SFDVKD. CDR3 length equals 18 residues. For the CDR3, the DNA is TGTGCCACCAGTGATTTCCCGACCTGGGCGGACGCGAACACTGAAGCTTTCTTT. Translated, it gives CATSDFPTWADANTEAFF.

This chain links TRBV7-9 with TRBJ1-5, with D tentatively TRBD1 (5 bases). The CDR3 runs to 14 residues. V shed 5 bases and J shed 4 bases, with 12 bases lying between them. Looked up from germline, CDR1 is SEHNR and CDR2 is FQNEAQ (reference sequence). As DNA, the CDR3 is TGTGCCAGCAGCGCGGACACCCGGAATCAGCCCCAGCATTTT. Protein sequence: CASSADTRNQPQHF.

This sequence joins TRBV2 and TRBJ2-1; possible D gene TRBD2, 6 bases. Trimming removed 7 bases from V and 7 bases from J, with 17 bases in between. Germline V gene sequence: CDR1 SNHLY, CDR2 FYNNEI. The CDR3 consists of 14 residues. CDR3 sequence reads: CASTPRLDENEQFF. The CDR3 DNA is TGTGCCAGCACCCCTCGACTAGACGAAAATGAGCAGTTCTTC.

This clonotype was detected a few times. The V and J genes are TRBV9 and TRBJ2-7; D remains ambiguous. This CDR3 contains 14 residues. The germline V gene has CDR1 SGDLS and CDR2 YYNGEE. V lost 3 bases, J lost 0 bases, and 10 bases lay in between. As DNA, the CDR3 is TGTGCCAGCAGCGCTACCGACACCTCCTACGAGCAGTACTTC. Protein: CASSATDTSYEQYF.

The rearrangement joins TRBV10-3 to TRBJ1-5; 7 bases map to TRBD1. V was clipped by 3 bases and J by 5 bases; unmatched bases: 4. The CDR3 loop spans 14 amino acids. CDR1 and CDR2 from the germline V gene are ENHRY and SYGVKD. In DNA form, the CDR3 reads TGTGCCATCAGTGAAGGCAGGGGGGATCAGCCCCAGCATTTT. It codes for CAISEGRGDQPQHF.

The V gene is TRBV10-2, the J gene TRBJ2-7; maybe TRBD1 (5 bases). The CDR3 spans 11 residues. The germline V gene has CDR1 WSHSY and CDR2 SAAADI. V dropped 8 bases and J dropped 5 bases, with 10 bases sitting between them. The CDR3 bases are TGCGCCAGCGGGGCCCTTGACGAGCAGTACTTC. Amino acids: CASGALDEQYF.

Details on this clonotype: Mismatch with germline at one junction end may stem from a read error. This CDR3 reads CASGLRSTENTEALF. CDR3 DNA sequence: TGTGCCAGCGGATTAAGATCGACAGAGAACACTGAAGCTCTCTTT. J is TRBJ1-1 and V is TRBV2; D is perhaps TRBD1 (5 bases). CDR1 is SNHLY and CDR2 is FYNNEI in the germline V gene. The CDR3 contains 15 residues.

The CDR3, as DNA: TGCGCCAGCAGATCGACGGACGGGGACTATGGCTACACCTTC. This encodes CASRSTDGDYGYTF. The chain links TRBV5-1 to TRBJ1-2, with D hard to call. Trimming pared 5 bases from V and 3 bases from J, leaving 14 bases between. The CDR3 is made up of 14 amino acids. Germline assignment: CDR1 SGHRS and CDR2 YFSETQ.

Ten or more counts support this clonotype. The J gene is TRBJ1-6, the V gene TRBV19; no firm D call. V gave up 3 bases and J gave up 8 bases, with 14 bases separating them. Germline values: CDR1 LNHDA, CDR2 SQIVND (reference sequence). The CDR3 covers 15 residues. This CDR3 is CASSIASGAHSPLHF. The DNA of the CDR3 is TGTGCCAGTAGTATCGCTTCGGGCGCGCATTCACCCCTCCACTTT.

The V and J genes are TRBV7-3 and TRBJ2-7; a possible D gene is TRBD2 (5 bases). Between the trimmed V and J ends, which lost 6 bases and 5 bases, there was a span of 17 bases. CDR3 size: 14 residues. CDR1 and CDR2 (germline): SGHTA, FQGTGA. This CDR3 reads CASSRDGIFDEQYF. For the CDR3, the DNA is TGTGCCAGCAGTCGTGACGGGATCTTTGACGAGCAGTACTTC.